The sequence of this T cell receptor (beta chain) was determined in a study of T cell responses to AZD1222 COVID-19 vaccine. Notes on this clone: The antigen is not known.

Germline-derived CDR1 and CDR2 are MGHDK and SYGVNS. The CDR3 is made up of 14 amino acids. Trimming cost V 5 bases and J 4 bases, with 12 bases left between them. Study-wide results and caveats: Dominant at 160-218 and 743-854, vaccine-associated CD4 TCRs also spanned spike. Close to half of spike-specific TCRs reportedly recognize unmutated variant regions. Increased Spike-specific TCR breadth and depth were observed after two AZD1222 doses. Donor demographics were predominantly white British with a female majority; clonal diversity may be underestimated.

The method was immunoSEQ multiplex PCR; TCRdb's version includes in-frame clones alone and lacks a portion of them. The table shows more than 85,000 clones, with approximately 90% occurring only once. J is TRBJ1-5 and V is TRBV25-1; tentative D call: TRBD1 (5 bases). Material: peripheral blood, obtained on day 0 of AZD1222 vaccination. The receptor was isolated from an adult in good health. This CDR3 reads CASSIGTGNQPQHF. The CDR3 bases are TGTGCCAGCAGTATCGGGACTGGGAATCAGCCCCAGCATTTT.